The entry below describes one TCR beta chain. This entry comes from a study of T cells in tuberculosis. The repertoire was sequenced with immunoSEQ multiplex PCR; TCRdb's copy has only in-frame clones and lacks some. The sample lists some 31,000 clones, roughly nine tenths occurring once. The CDR3 has 14 amino acids. Sample: PBMCs. The sequence was collected from a donor aged 10-30 years with latent tuberculosis or without tuberculosis infection. The rearrangement links TRBV21-1 to TRBJ2-1; the D segment call TRBD2 is taken from the table without a DNA check. TRBV21-1 is a known pseudogene. CDR3 sequence (DNA): TGTGCCTCCCAGGTGGGGGGATTATCGAATGAGCAGTTCTTC. Protein: CASQVGGLSNEQFF.